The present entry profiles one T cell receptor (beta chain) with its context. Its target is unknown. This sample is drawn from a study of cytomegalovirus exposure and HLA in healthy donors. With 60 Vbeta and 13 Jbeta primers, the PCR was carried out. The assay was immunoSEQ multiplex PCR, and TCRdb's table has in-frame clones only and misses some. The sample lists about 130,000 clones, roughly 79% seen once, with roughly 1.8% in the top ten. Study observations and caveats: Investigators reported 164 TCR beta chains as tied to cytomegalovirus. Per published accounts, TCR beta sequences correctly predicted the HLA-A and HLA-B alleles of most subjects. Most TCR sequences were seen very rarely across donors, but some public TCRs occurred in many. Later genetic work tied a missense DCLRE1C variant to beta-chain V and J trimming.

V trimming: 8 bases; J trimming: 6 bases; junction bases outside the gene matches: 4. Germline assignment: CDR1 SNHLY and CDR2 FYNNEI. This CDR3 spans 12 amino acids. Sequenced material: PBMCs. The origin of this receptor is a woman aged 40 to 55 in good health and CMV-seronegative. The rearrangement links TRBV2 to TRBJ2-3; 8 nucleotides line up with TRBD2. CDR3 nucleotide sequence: TGTGCCAGCGGCCGGGGGGGGGATACGCAGTATTTT. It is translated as CASGRGGDTQYF.